This T cell receptor beta chain was obtained from a study of shared clonotypes between healthy human individuals. Original data processing: Filtering differed because ImmunoSEQ produced junction-only sequences that carried no quality scores. The table came from immunoSEQ multiplex PCR; TCRdb's copy has only in-frame clones and leaves some out. That table furnishes V, J and clone size, whereas the DNA furnished D and trimming. The table shows fewer than 650,000 clones, with around 80% occurring only once. The V and J ends lost 1 base and 2 bases, in that order; junction bases with no gene match: 4. CDR3 length: 16 residues. Per the germline V gene, CDR1 is SGHNT and CDR2 is YENEEA.

The sequence came from a woman aged 40 to 50 in good health. Some clones in this sample may be carry-over from other donors' samples. Specimen: PBMCs. The V gene is TRBV11-3, the J gene TRBJ2-3; 9 bases fit TRBD2. This chain's CDR3 is CASSLGAGGPTDTQYF. CDR3 nucleotides: TGTGCCAGCAGCTTAGGTGCGGGAGGGCCCACAGATACGCAGTATTTT. Filled out from reference TRBV11-3 and TRBJ2-3, the complete variable domain reads EAGVVQSPRYKIIEKKQPVAFWCNPISGHNTLYWYLQNLGQGPELLIRYENEEAVDDSQLPKDRFSAERLKGVDSTLKIQPAELGDSAVYLCASSLGAGGPTDTQYFGPGTRLTVL.